This T cell receptor beta chain stems from a study of T-cell memory formation after mild COVID-19. About the study: Clusters were largely donor specific.

Trimming pared 8 bases from V and 4 bases from J, leaving 24 bases between. The CDR3 is made up of 16 amino acids. CDR1 is SGHVS, CDR2 FQNEAQ, per germline. In its sample, this clonotype was seen a few times. What it binds is not known. The study's findings and limits: A balance of CD4 and CD8 characterized clones contracting day 15 to 85, whereas later expanders leaned CD4+. Still unconfirmed is whether the second-wave clones peaking on day 37 recognized SARS-CoV-2. CM and EM subsets held most contracting CD4+ clones; EMRA held CD8+ ones.

TCRdb used MiXCR to reprocess the 5' RACE reads, holding one entry per CDR3 protein. The table includes about 560,000 distinct CDR3 sequences, less than 25% detected once. The chain combines TRBV7-8 with TRBJ2-7; D is possibly TRBD1 (6 bases). The source of this sequence is an adult woman who had mild COVID-19 (a few samples of this study predate the infection). Cell type and time point are not known. The sample consisted of PBMCs or a T cell subset sorted from them (not recorded which). The CDR3 DNA reads TGTGCCAGCGTAAGGGGACATTCATCGGGTCCATACGAGCAGTACTTC. It codes for CASVRGHSSGPYEQYF.